These T cell receptor beta chains were read from a single sample in a study of blood T cell repertoires in COVID-19. TCRdb's copy holds only in-frame clones and misses some; the assay was immunoSEQ multiplex PCR. Here the sample spans around 150,000 clones, about 81% being singletons. Sequencing was performed on peripheral blood. These receptor sequences come from a man in his sixties with active or convalescent COVID-19. Both conserved end residues are part of each CDR3. A D gene is named only where the DNA matches it firmly. Rows give clone size only sometimes, using once, few, many, or a class for an expanded clone.

TRBJ2-2 . . TRBV2 TGTGCCAGCAAAACAGGGACTACGAACACCGGGGAGCTGTTTTTT CASKTGTTNTGELFF
TRBJ2-7 . TRBD2 TRBV11-2 TGTGCCAGCAGCTTAGGAAACACGGGAGGGGCCTACGAGCAGTACTTC CASSLGNTGGAYEQYF
TRBJ2-1 . . TRBV7-2 TGTGCCAGCAGCTTAGTGCAGGGGAGCTATGAGCAGTTCTTC CASSLVQGSYEQFF
TRBJ2-7 . . TRBV14 TGTGCCAGCAGCCAAGAGGTAGGGGGTCCTTACGAGCAGTACTTC CASSQEVGGPYEQYF
TRBJ1-2 . . TRBV12-3/TRBV12-4 TGTGCCAGCGGACGCCGGGGGGCGGGTGGCTACACCTTC CASGRRGAGGYTF
TRBJ2-2 . . TRBV24-1 TGTGCCACCAGTGAAACAAATTCCCTCACCGGGGAGCTGTTTTTT CATSETNSLTGELFF
TRBJ2-7 medium-sized TRBD1 TRBV18 TGTGCGGGGGGACAGGGGCCGTCCTACGAGCAGTACTTC CAGGQGPSYEQYF
TRBJ2-1 . . TRBV7-2 TGTGCCAGCAGCTTAGGCCAGTTCAATGAGCAGTTCTTC CASSLGQFNEQFF
TRBJ2-4 . . TRBV11-2 TGTGCCAGCAGCTTAGATTTTGCAGGTTCGGCCAAAAACATTCAGTACTTC CASSLDFAGSAKNIQYF
TRBJ1-1 . . TRBV24-1 TGTGCCACCAGTGATCGGGACTTGAAAGCTTTCTTT CATSDRDLKAFF
TRBJ1-1 . TRBD1 TRBV4-2 TGTGCCAGCAGCAAGAACGGACAGGGGGCAGATTGGACTGAAGCTTTCTTT CASSKNGQGADWTEAFF
TRBJ2-7 . TRBD2 TRBV7-2 TGTGCCAGCAGCTCCGGACTAGCGGGGGCCTACGAGCAGTACTTC CASSSGLAGAYEQYF
TRBJ2-5 once . TRBV12-2 TGTGCAAGTCGCCCATGGGACAGGGCGTACCAAGAGACCCAGTACTTC CASRPWDRAYQETQYF
TRBJ2-1 . TRBD1 TRBV18 TGTGCCAGCTCACCAGCGACAGGGGGCCTGTATGAGCAGTTCTTC CASSPATGGLYEQFF
TRBJ2-5 . . TRBV18 TGTGCCAGCTCACCACCGTCTAGATTTGAGACCCAGTACTTC CASSPPSRFETQYF
TRBJ2-5 . . TRBV7-9 TGTGCCAGCACACGAGTGGTGGAGACCCAGTACTTC CASTRVVETQYF
TRBJ2-2 . . TRBV5-1 TGCGCCAGCAGCATTTCCGGGACTGAAAACACCGGGGAGCTGTTTTTT CASSISGTENTGELFF
TRBJ1-6 . TRBD1 TRBV14 TGTGCCAGCAGCAGAGGACAGGGGCACAATTCACCCCTCCACTTT CASSRGQGHNSPLHF
TRBJ2-7 . TRBD2 TRBV10-2 TGCGCCAGCAGTGAGTCGATCGGGGGTGCTAGCGGGGCCTACGAGCAGTACTTC CASSESIGGASGAYEQYF
TRBJ2-4 . . TRBV6-6 TGTGCCAGCACCCCGTTTGGGGACAATTCCAAAAACATTCAGTACTTC CASTPFGDNSKNIQYF
TRBJ2-7 . TRBD2 TRBV5-6 TGTGCCAGCAGCGAGAAACTAGCGGGCCCAGCCTACGAGCAGTACTTC CASSEKLAGPAYEQYF
TRBJ2-1 . TRBD2 TRBV7-7 TGTGCTAGCAGCTTAGCAGGCGGGAGAGGGAATGAGCAGTTCTTC CASSLAGGRGNEQFF
TRBJ2-1 . . TRBV10-3 TGTGCCATCAGTGACCGGGTCCTCTACAATGAGCAGTTCTTC CAISDRVLYNEQFF
TRBJ2-5 . TRBD2 TRBV7-2 TGTGCCAGCAGCTTAGCAGGGAGGCTAGCGGGGCGCCCGGGAGGGGAGACCCAGTACTTC CASSLAGRLAGRPGGETQYF
TRBJ1-6 . TRBD1 TRBV5-8 TGTGCCAGTTCCTCGGACAGGTTATATTCACCCCTCCACTTT CASSSDRLYSPLHF
TRBJ2-1 . . TRBV4-1 TGCGCCAGCAGCCAAGAAATGAGCGGCCAGGTACGAGGGGGTGAGCAGTTCTTC CASSQEMSGQVRGGEQFF
TRBJ1-5 . . TRBV28 TGTGCCAGCAGCCGCTCGGGGGGGCATCAGCCCCAGCATTTT CASSRSGGHQPQHF
TRBJ1-1 . TRBD1 TRBV12-3/TRBV12-4 TGTGCCAGCAAGGGACAGGGATACACTGAAGCTTTCTTT CASKGQGYTEAFF
TRBJ2-5 few TRBD2 TRBV5-1 TGCGCCAGCAGCGAGGGACTAGCGGGGAAACAAGAGACCCAGTACTTC CASSEGLAGKQETQYF
TRBJ2-3 . TRBD2 TRBV6-4 TGTGCCAGCAGTGACGGAGGTGAAGCGGGGGGGCCTGTAGATACGCAGTATTTT CASSDGGEAGGPVDTQYF
TRBJ1-5 . . TRBV6-2/TRBV6-3 TGTGCCAGCAGTTACCAGGGAAGCCAGCCCCAGCATTTT CASSYQGSQPQHF
TRBJ2-3 . TRBD2 TRBV2 TGTGCCAGCAGTGACAGCGGGGGGACAGATACGCAGTATTTT CASSDSGGTDTQYF
TRBJ2-1 . TRBD2 TRBV5-4 TGTGCCAGCAGCGAGACTAGCGGGGGGATGAATGAGCAGTTCTTC CASSETSGGMNEQFF
TRBJ1-1 . TRBD1 TRBV5-1 TGCGCCAGCAGCCAATCAGGGGGAGCTGAAGCTTTCTTT CASSQSGGAEAFF
TRBJ1-5 . . TRBV28 TGTGCCAGCAGTTTATCGTCAGGGTGGCAGCCCCAGCATTTT CASSLSSGWQPQHF
TRBJ1-4 . . TRBV6-6 TGTGCCAGCAGTCTCTTCCCCTTCAGTGCAACTAATGAAAAACTGTTTTTT CASSLFPFSATNEKLFF
TRBJ1-2 . . TRBV28 TGTGCCAGCAGTTTGAGGGAGTATGGCTACACCTTC CASSLREYGYTF
TRBJ1-5 . . TRBV24-1 TGTGCCACCAGTGATTTCGGAGGTCAGCCCCAGCATTTT CATSDFGGQPQHF